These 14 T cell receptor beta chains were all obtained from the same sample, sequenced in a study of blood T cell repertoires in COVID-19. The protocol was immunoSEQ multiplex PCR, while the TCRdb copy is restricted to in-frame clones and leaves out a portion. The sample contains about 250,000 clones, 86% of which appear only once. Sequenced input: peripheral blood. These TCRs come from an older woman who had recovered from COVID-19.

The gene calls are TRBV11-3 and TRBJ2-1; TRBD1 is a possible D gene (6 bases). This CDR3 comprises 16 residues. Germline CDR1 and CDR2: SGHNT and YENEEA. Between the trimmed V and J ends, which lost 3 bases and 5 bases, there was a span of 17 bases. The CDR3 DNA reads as TGTGCCAGCAGCTTGGCGACAGGTACCCTCCACAATGAGCAGTTCTTC. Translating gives CASSLATGTLHNEQFF.

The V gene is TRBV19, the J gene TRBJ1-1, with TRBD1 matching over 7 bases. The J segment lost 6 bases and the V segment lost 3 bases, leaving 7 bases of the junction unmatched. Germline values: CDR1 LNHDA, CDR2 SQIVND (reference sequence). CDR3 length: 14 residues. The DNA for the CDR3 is TGTGCCAGTAGTATTGGACAGGCGATTTCTGAAGCTTTCTTT. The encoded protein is CASSIGQAISEAFF.

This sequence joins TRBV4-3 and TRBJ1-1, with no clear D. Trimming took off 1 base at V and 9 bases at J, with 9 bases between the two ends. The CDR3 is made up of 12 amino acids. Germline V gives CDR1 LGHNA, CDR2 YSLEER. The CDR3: CASSQGAQKAFF. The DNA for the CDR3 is TGCGCCAGCAGCCAAGGAGCACAGAAAGCTTTCTTT.

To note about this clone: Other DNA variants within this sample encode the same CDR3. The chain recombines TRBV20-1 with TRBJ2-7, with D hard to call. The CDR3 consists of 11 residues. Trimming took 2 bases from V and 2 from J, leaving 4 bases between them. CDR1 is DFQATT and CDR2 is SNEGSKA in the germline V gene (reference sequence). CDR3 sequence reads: CSARTTYEQYF. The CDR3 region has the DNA TGCAGTGCTAGAACTACCTACGAGCAGTACTTC.

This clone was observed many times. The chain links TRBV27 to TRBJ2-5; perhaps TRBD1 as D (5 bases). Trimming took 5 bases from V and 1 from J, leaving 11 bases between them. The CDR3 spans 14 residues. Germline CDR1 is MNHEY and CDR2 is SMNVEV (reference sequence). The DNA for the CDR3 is TGTGCCAGCAGTGAAGGGGCGCCCCAAGAGACCCAGTACTTC. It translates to CASSEGAPQETQYF.

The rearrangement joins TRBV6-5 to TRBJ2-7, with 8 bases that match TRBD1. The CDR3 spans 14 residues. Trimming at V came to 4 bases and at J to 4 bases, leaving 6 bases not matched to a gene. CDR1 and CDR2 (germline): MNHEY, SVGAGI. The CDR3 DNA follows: TGTGCCAGCAGTTCCCCGACAGGGGCTTACGAGCAGTACTTC. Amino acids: CASSSPTGAYEQYF.

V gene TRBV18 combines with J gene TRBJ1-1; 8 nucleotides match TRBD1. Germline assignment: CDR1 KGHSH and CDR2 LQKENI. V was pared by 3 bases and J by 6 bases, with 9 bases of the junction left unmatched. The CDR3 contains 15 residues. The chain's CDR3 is CASSPLTGASAEAFF. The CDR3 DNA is TGTGCCAGCTCACCCCTGACAGGGGCCTCCGCTGAAGCTTTCTTT.

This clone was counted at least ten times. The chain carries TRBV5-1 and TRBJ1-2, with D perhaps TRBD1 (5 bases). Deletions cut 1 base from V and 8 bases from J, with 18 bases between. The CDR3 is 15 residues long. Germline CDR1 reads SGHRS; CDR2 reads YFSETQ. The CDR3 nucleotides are TGCGCCAGCAGCTTGCAAGGCAGGGAAGGCGTGGGCTACACCTTC. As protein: CASSLQGREGVGYTF.

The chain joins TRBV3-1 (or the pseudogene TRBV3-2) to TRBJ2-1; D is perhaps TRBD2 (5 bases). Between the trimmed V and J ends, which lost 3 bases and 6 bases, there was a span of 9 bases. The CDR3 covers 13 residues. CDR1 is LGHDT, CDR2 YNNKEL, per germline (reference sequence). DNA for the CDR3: TGTGCCAGCAGCCACGCGGAGGCCAATGAGCAGTTCTTC. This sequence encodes CASSHAEANEQFF.

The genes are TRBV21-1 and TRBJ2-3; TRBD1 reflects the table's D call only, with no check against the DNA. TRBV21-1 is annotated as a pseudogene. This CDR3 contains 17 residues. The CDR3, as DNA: TGTGCCAGCAGCAAAGTGGATAGGGGAAAGGCGGCAGATACGCAGTATTTT. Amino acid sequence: CASSKVDRGKAADTQYF.

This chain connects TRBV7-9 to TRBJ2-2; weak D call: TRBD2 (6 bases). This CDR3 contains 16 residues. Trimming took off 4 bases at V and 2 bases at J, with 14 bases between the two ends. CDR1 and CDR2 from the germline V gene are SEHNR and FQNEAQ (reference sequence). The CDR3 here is CASSSVKGGNTGELFF. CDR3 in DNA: TGTGCCAGCAGCTCCGTGAAGGGAGGAAACACCGGGGAGCTGTTTTTT.

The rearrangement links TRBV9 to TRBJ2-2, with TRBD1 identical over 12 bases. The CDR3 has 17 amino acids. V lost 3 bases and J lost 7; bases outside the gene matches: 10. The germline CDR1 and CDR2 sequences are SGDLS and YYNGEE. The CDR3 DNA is TGTGCCAGCAGCGATCCGGAGGGACAGGGGGCGTTCGGGGAGCTGTTTTTT. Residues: CASSDPEGQGAFGELFF.

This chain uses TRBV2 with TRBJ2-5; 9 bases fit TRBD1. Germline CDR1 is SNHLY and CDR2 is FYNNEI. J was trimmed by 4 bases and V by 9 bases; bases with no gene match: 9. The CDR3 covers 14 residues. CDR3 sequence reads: CASPPGTGRETQYF. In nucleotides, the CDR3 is TGTGCCAGTCCCCCCGGGACAGGGAGAGAGACCCAGTACTTC. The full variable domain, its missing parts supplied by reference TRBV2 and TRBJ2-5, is EPEVTQTPSHQVTQMGQEVILRCVPISNHLYFYWYRQILGQKVEFLVSFYNNEISEKSEIFDDQFSVERPDGSNFTLKIRSTKLEDSAMYFCASPPGTGRETQYFGPGTRLLVL.

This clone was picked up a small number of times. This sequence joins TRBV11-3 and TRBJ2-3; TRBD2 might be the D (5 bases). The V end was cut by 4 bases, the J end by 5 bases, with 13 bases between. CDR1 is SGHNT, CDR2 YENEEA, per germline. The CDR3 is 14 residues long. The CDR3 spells CASSSGVAGDTQYF. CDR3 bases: TGTGCCAGCAGCTCCGGGGTGGCTGGAGATACGCAGTATTTT.